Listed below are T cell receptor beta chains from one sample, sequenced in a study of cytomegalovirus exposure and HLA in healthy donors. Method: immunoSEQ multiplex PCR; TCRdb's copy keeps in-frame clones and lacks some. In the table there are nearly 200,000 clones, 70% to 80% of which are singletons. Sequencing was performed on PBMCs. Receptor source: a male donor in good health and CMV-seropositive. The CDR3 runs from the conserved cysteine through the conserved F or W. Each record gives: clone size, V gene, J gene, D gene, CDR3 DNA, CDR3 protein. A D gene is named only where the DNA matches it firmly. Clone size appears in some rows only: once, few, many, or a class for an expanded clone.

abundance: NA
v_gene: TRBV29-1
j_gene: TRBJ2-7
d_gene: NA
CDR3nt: TGCAGCGTCTGCCGGGACACCTCCTACGAGCAGTACTTC
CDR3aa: CSVCRDTSYEQYF

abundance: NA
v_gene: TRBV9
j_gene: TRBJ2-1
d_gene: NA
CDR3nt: TGTGCCAGCAGCGTACAGTTCTCCTACAATGAGCAGTTCTTC
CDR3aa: CASSVQFSYNEQFF

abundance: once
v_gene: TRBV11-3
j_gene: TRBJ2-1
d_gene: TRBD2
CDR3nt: TGTGCCAGCAGCCTCGGGACTAGCACGGGTGAGCAGTTCTTC
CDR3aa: CASSLGTSTGEQFF

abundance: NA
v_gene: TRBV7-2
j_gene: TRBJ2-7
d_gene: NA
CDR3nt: TGTGCCAGCAGCACGTCGGTGGAGCAGTACTTC
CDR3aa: CASSTSVEQYF

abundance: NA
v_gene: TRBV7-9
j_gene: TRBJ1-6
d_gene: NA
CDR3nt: TGTGCCAGCAGCCCAAGCGGCAGGGGCGGTAATTCACCCCTCCACTTT
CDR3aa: CASSPSGRGGNSPLHF

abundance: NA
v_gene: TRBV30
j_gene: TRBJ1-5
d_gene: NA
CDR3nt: TGTGCCTGGACCGGGAGCGGAACCAATCAGCCCCAGCATTTT
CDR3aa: CAWTGSGTNQPQHF

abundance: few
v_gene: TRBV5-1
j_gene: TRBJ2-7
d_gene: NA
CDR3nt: TGCGCCAGCAGCTTGGACTCCTACTACGAGCAGTACTTC
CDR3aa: CASSLDSYYEQYF

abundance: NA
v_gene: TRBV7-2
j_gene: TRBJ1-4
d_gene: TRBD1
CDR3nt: TGTGCCAGCAGCTTAGTGGGACAGGGGTATGAAAAACTGTTTTTT
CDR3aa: CASSLVGQGYEKLFF

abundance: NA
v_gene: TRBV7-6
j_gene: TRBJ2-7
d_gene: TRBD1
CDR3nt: TGTGCCAGCAGCTTTAACTCCGGGACAGGACTATACGAGCAGTACTTC
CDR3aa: CASSFNSGTGLYEQYF

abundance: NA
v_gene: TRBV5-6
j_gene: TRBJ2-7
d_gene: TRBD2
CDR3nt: TGTGCCAGCAGCTTCGACATAGCGGGAGTAATAGACGAGCAGTACTTC
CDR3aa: CASSFDIAGVIDEQYF

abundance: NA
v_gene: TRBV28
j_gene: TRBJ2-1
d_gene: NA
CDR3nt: TGTGCCAGCAGTACCCTGGGGGACTGGAATGAGCAGTTCTTC
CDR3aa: CASSTLGDWNEQFF

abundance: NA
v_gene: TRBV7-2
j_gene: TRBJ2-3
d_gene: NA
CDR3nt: TGTGCCAGCAGCTTAGGGGGAGCGGTTTATCCTAGCACAGATACGCAGTATTTT
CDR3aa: CASSLGGAVYPSTDTQYF

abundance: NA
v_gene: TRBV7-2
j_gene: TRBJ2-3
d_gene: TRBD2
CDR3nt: TGTGCCAGCAGCTTACTCTCGCGGGGGGGGGTAGATACGCAGTATTTT
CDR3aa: CASSLLSRGGVDTQYF

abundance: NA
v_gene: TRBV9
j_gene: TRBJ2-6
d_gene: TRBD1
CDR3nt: TGTGCCAGCAGCGGGGACAGGGCTGGGGCCAACGTCCTGACTTTC
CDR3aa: CASSGDRAGANVLTF

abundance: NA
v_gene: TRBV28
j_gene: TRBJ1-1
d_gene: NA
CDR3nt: TGTGCCAGCAGTTCGGGGGGTTCCACTGAAGCTTTCTTT
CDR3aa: CASSSGGSTEAFF

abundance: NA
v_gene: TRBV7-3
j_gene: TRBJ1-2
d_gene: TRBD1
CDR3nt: TGTGCCAGCAGCTCGAGGACAGGGCGTGTAAGCTATGGCTACACCTTC
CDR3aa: CASSSRTGRVSYGYTF

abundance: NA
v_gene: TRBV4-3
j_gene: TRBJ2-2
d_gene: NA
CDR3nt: TGCGCCAGCAGCCATTCGGGACTCCACACCGGGGAGCTGTTTTTT
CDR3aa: CASSHSGLHTGELFF

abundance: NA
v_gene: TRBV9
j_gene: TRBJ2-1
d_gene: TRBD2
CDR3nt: TGTGCCAGCGCATTAGCGGGGGTACCCTACAATGAGCAGTTCTTC
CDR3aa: CASALAGVPYNEQFF

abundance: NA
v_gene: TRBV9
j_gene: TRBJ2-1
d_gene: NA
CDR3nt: TGTGCCAGCAGCGTAGCCCCGACCGGGGTCTACAATGAGCAGTTCTTC
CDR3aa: CASSVAPTGVYNEQFF

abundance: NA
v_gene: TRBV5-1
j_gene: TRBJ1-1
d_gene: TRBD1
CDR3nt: TGCGCCAGCAGCTCCAAACAGGGGGCCACTGAAGCTTTCTTT
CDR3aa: CASSSKQGATEAFF

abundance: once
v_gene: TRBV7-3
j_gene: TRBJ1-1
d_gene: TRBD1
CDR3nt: TGTGCCAGCAGCATGGGGGCACAGGGGCAAGCTTTCTTT
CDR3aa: CASSMGAQGQAFF

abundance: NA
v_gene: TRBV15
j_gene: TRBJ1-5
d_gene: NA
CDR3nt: TGTGCCACCAGCAGATCCCCACAGCCCCAGCATTTT
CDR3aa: CATSRSPQPQHF

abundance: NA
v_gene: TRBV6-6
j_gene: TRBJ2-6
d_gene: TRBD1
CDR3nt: TGTGCCAGTTACAGGGGTGGGGCCAACGTCCTGACTTTC
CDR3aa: CASYRGGANVLTF

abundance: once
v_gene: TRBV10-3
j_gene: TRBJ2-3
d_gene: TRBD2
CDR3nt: TGTGCCGTCTTCGGGGGGGGCCGGGCAGATACGCAGTATTTT
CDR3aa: CAVFGGGRADTQYF